This TCR beta chain was identified in a study of early T cells in non-severe SARS-CoV-2 infection. Study at large: Unpaired chains resulted from sequencing bulk RNA of unsorted whole blood.

Tagging with unique molecular identifiers was applied to individual cDNA molecules. MiXCR, applied by TCRdb to the 5' RACE reads, yields one record per CDR3 protein. The sample carries over 50,000 distinct CDR3 sequences, approximately 7.6% recorded once. V was clipped by 5 bases and J by 4 bases, with 12 bases between them. Germline V lookup: CDR1 MNHEY, CDR2 SVGEGT. The CDR3 covers 14 residues. This clonotype occurred many times. The chain couples TRBV6-2 or TRBV6-3 to TRBJ2-1; D is possibly TRBD2 (6 bases). Material for sequencing was whole blood. This receptor was taken from an adult who was a healthcare worker with PCR-confirmed SARS-CoV-2 infection or an uninfected control (not recorded which). CDR3 amino acids: CASSTGLTYNEQFF. The CDR3 nucleotides read TGTGCCAGCAGTACCGGACTAACGTACAATGAGCAGTTCTTC.